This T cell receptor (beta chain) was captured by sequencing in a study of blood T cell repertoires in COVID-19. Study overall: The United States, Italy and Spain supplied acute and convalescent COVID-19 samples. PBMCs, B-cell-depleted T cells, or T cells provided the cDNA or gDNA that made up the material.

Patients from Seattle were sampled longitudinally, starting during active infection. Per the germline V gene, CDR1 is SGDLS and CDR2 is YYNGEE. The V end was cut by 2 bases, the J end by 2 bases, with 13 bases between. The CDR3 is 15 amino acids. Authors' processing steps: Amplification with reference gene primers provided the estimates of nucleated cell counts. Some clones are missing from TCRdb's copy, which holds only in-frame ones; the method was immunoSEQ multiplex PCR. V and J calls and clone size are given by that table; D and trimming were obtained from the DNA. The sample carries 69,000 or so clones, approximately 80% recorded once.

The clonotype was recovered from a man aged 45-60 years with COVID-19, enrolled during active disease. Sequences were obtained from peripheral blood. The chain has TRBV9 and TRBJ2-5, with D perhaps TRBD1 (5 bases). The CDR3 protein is CASSVQGQYQETQYF. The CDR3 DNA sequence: TGTGCCAGCAGCGTGCAGGGTCAGTATCAAGAGACCCAGTACTTC.